Each of the 24 T cell receptor beta chains below was sequenced from the same sample in a study of Ad26.COV2.S vaccination and SARS-CoV-2 variants. Treatment: 15 to 20 received Ad26.COV2.S at low or high dose, single or two shots; about five received placebo; per-sample allocation not given. Each sample was drawn 63 days after the first injection (of vaccine or placebo). The assay was immunoSEQ multiplex PCR, and TCRdb's table has in-frame clones only and misses some. The table lists a few hundred thousand clones, around nine tenths of them singletons, with 3.4% in the top ten. The specimen comprised peripheral blood, sampled in a trial of Ad26.COV2.S vaccine versus placebo. The source is a person aged 18-60 years who received the Ad26.COV2.S COVID-19 vaccine or a placebo.

On this clone itself: The germline gene is not matched at one end of the junction; a read error may be the cause. The rearrangement uses TRBV4-3 and TRBJ2-1; either TRBD1 or TRBD2 may supply D (5 bases each). Germline V gene sequence: CDR1 LGHNA, CDR2 YSLEER. The CDR3 has 19 residues. The CDR3 nucleotides are TGCGCCAGCAGCCAAGGGGCCTTAGCTTGGGGGAGCTCCTTCAATGAGCAGTTCTTC. Translating it yields CASSQGALAWGSSFNEQFF.

This chain's CDR3 is CASRPTSGVSYEQYF. The CDR3 DNA follows: TGCGCCAGCAGACCCACTAGCGGGGTCTCCTACGAGCAGTACTTC. V usage is TRBV5-1 and J usage is TRBJ2-7, with 10 bases lining up with TRBD2. This CDR3 contains 15 residues. Per germline, CDR1 SGHRS and CDR2 YFSETQ. Trimming cost V 5 bases and J 0 bases; bases outside gene matches: 5.

The chain is built from TRBV3-1 (or the pseudogene TRBV3-2) and TRBJ1-1; D might be TRBD1 (5 bases). Deletions cut 6 bases from V and 4 bases from J, with 15 bases between. The CDR3 extends over 14 amino acids. Germline CDR1 and CDR2: LGHDT and YNNKEL (reference sequence). CDR3 nucleotide sequence: TGTGCCAGCAGATTACGGGGGAGAAGCACTGAAGCTTTCTTT. It codes for CASRLRGRSTEAFF.

This chain links TRBV5-5 with TRBJ2-7; D possibly corresponds to TRBD2 (7 bases). The V gene's germline CDR1 is SGHKS and CDR2 YYEKEE (reference sequence). The V end lost 4 bases, the J end lost 2 bases, and 19 bases lay between the germline ends. The CDR3 covers 16 residues. The CDR3 nucleotides read TGTGCCAGCAGCGGGGAGGGTACAGGGAAACCCTACGAGCAGTACTTC. This codes for CASSGEGTGKPYEQYF.

V gene TRBV7-2 combines with J gene TRBJ1-6, with TRBD1 matching over 8 bases. This CDR3 comprises 17 residues. With V trimmed by 5 bases and J by 5 bases, 11 bases remained unmatched. Germline V lookup: CDR1 SGHTA, CDR2 FQGNSA. CDR3 DNA sequence: TGTGCCAGCAGCCGGCAGACCGGGACAGGAGATAATTCACCCCTCCACTTT. It specifies CASSRQTGTGDNSPLHF.

Comments on this clone: Within the sample, other DNA sequences also encode this same CDR3. The chain joins TRBV2 to TRBJ1-6; D unclear. V lost 2 bases and J lost 0, with 5 bases in between. Germline V gene sequence: CDR1 SNHLY, CDR2 FYNNEI. The CDR3 loop spans 15 amino acids. Here the CDR3 DNA reads TGTGCCAGCAGTGAATCTCGCTCCTATAATTCACCCCTCCACTTT. Its protein product is CASSESRSYNSPLHF.

The chain carries TRBV27 and TRBJ1-5; D might be TRBD1 (6 bases). The CDR3 spans 15 residues. Germline CDR1 MNHEY, CDR2 SMNVEV (reference sequence). The V end lost 1 base, the J end lost 5 bases, and 12 bases lay between the germline ends. CDR3: CASSLYRARDQPQHF. CDR3 sequence (DNA): TGTGCCAGCAGTTTATACAGGGCCAGGGATCAGCCCCAGCATTTT.

The rearrangement links TRBV20-1 to TRBJ2-7; 7 bases map to TRBD1. J was trimmed by 7 bases and V by 5 bases; bases with no gene match: 5. Germline V CDR1 and CDR2: DFQATT, SNEGSKA (reference sequence). This CDR3 has 11 residues. The CDR3 protein is CSAGDSYEQYF. CDR3 DNA: TGCAGTGCTGGGGACAGTTATGAGCAGTACTTC.

The CDR3 DNA follows: TGCGCCAGCAGCTTGGGGGCCGGACTACAGTACCTCTCAACTAGCACAGATACGCAGTATTTT. The encoded protein is CASSLGAGLQYLSTSTDTQYF. The V call is TRBV5-1, the J call TRBJ2-3; a weak D match, TRBD2 (6 bases). There are 21 residues in the CDR3. The ends were cut back, 0 bases at V and 0 bases at J, with 26 bases in the middle. Germline V gene sequence: CDR1 SGHRS, CDR2 YFSETQ.

The V and J genes are TRBV5-4 and TRBJ2-2; D possibly corresponds to TRBD2 (5 bases). The CDR3 length is 13 residues. V was clipped by 4 bases and J by 4 bases, with 8 bases between them. Germline CDR1 is SGHNT and CDR2 is YYREEE (reference sequence). The CDR3: CASSATSTGELFF. DNA for the CDR3: TGTGCCAGCAGCGCTACTAGCACCGGGGAGCTGTTTTTT. The whole variable domain, remainder taken from reference TRBV5-4 and TRBJ2-2, is ETGVTQSPTHLIKTRGQQVTLRCSSQSGHNTVSWYQQALGQGPQFIFQYYREEENGRGNFPPRFSGLQFPNYSSELNVNALELDDSALYLCASSATSTGELFFGEGSRLTVL.

The CDR3: CASRPLPQEQFF. The DNA for the CDR3 is TGTGCCAGCAGGCCCCTTCCCCAAGAGCAGTTCTTC. The chain is built from TRBV12-3 or TRBV12-4 and TRBJ2-1; D is unresolved. The CDR3 is 12 residues long. Trimming took 6 bases from V and 10 from J, leaving 13 bases between them.

This rearrangement joins TRBV6-2 or TRBV6-3 to TRBJ1-5, with D possibly TRBD1 on 6 matching bases. The CDR3 sequence is 14 residues long. The germline V gene has CDR1 MNHEY and CDR2 SVGEGT. V lost 0 bases, J lost 7 bases, and 10 bases lay in between. This CDR3 is CASSYSTGRQPQHF. DNA for the CDR3: TGTGCCAGCAGTTACTCGACAGGTCGGCAGCCCCAGCATTTT.

This rearrangement joins TRBV7-2 to TRBJ2-1, with D hard to call. Looked up from germline, CDR1 is SGHTA and CDR2 is FQGNSA. The CDR3 spans 10 residues. Deletions cut 4 bases from V and 5 bases from J, with 0 bases between. CDR3 amino acids: CASSYNEQFF. The CDR3 bases are TGTGCCAGCAGCTACAATGAGCAGTTCTTC.

The chain links TRBV6-1 to TRBJ2-2, with 8 bases fitting TRBD1. Per germline, CDR1 MNHNS and CDR2 SASEGT. Losses at the gene ends were 0 bases for V and 5 bases for J; bases not matched to a gene: 11. CDR3 length: 18 residues. The CDR3 loop reads CASSEAWGTGTGTGELFF. DNA of the CDR3: TGTGCCAGCAGTGAAGCGTGGGGGACAGGAACGGGTACCGGGGAGCTGTTTTTT.

As for this clone: In the same sample, other DNA sequences code for this CDR3. The chain joins TRBV14 to TRBJ2-2; the D gene is possibly TRBD1 (5 bases). V was cut by 0 bases and J by 5 bases, with 7 bases left in between. Germline V gives CDR1 SGHDN, CDR2 FVKESK. The CDR3 loop spans 14 amino acids. The CDR3 loop reads CASSQDRGTGELFF. DNA of the CDR3: TGTGCCAGCAGCCAAGATAGGGGAACCGGGGAGCTGTTTTTT.

This clone was detected a few times. The chain is built from TRBV5-6 and TRBJ1-2; TRBD1 is a possible D gene (5 bases). The ends were cut back, 2 bases at V and 6 bases at J, with 14 bases in the middle. Germline assignment: CDR1 SGHDT and CDR2 YYEEEE. The CDR3 has 14 amino acids. CDR3 residues: CASSFPGPGNGYTF. CDR3 nucleotides: TGTGCCAGCAGCTTTCCGGGTCCAGGGAATGGCTACACCTTC.

The genes are TRBV7-6 and TRBJ2-1; D is undetermined. The CDR3 has 13 amino acids. CDR1 is SGHVS and CDR2 is FNYEAQ in the germline V gene. V was shortened by 5 bases and J by 2 bases, with 7 bases between the two germline ends. The CDR3, as DNA: TGTGCCAGCAGCAAGTATACCTACAATGAGCAGTTCTTC. It translates to CASSKYTYNEQFF.

The genes are TRBV30 and TRBJ1-2, with 7 bases identical to TRBD1. The CDR3 is 14 amino acids. Unmatched junction bases numbered 13, after V lost 4 bases and J lost 8 bases. Germline assignment: CDR1 GTSNPN and CDR2 SVGIG (reference sequence). The CDR3 coding sequence is TGTGCCTGGACTCGCCGCCGGGACAGCGGCGGCTACACCTTC. Its translation is CAWTRRRDSGGYTF. Drawing the rest from reference TRBV30 and TRBJ1-2, the complete variable domain is SQTIHQWPATLVQPVGSPLSLECTVEGTSNPNLYWYRQAAGRGLQLLFYSVGIGQISSEVPQNLSASRPQDRQFILSSKKLLLSDSGFYLCAWTRRRDSGGYTFGSGTRLTVV.

V is TRBV2 and J is TRBJ2-1; D gene unclear. V lost 7 bases, J lost 7 bases, and 14 bases lay in between. CDR1 SNHLY and CDR2 FYNNEI come from the germline V gene. There are 13 residues in the CDR3. The CDR3 loop reads CASTEVGGNEQFF. CDR3 DNA: TGTGCCAGCACCGAGGTCGGTGGGAATGAGCAGTTCTTC.

The chain joins TRBV29-1 to TRBJ1-2, with TRBD1 matching 7 bases. In germline, CDR1 is SQVTM, CDR2 ANQGSEA. The ends lost 7 bases at V and 0 bases at J; junction bases unmatched: 14. This CDR3 is built from 16 residues. CDR3 sequence (DNA): TGCAGCGCCCAGGGGGTCAGGGGGGGTACTAACTATGGCTACACCTTC. Residues: CSAQGVRGGTNYGYTF. Filled out from reference TRBV29-1 and TRBJ1-2, the complete variable domain reads SAVISQKPSRDICQRGTSLTIQCQVDSQVTMMFWYRQQPGQSLTLIATANQGSEATYESGFVIDKFPISRPNLTFSTLTVSNMSPEDSSIYLCSAQGVRGGTNYGYTFGSGTRLTVV.

The rearrangement joins TRBV7-3 to TRBJ1-1, with 7 bases aligning to TRBD1. This CDR3 is built from 14 residues. J was trimmed by 3 bases and V by 4 bases; bases with no gene match: 5. Per germline, CDR1 SGHTA and CDR2 FQGTGA. The CDR3, as DNA: TGTGCCAGCAGCTCGACAGGGAAGTACACTGAAGCTTTCTTT. Its protein product is CASSSTGKYTEAFF.

The rearrangement uses TRBV30 and TRBJ1-2; D not resolved. V was cut by 4 bases and J by 5 bases, with 11 bases left in between. Germline V lookup: CDR1 GTSNPN, CDR2 SVGIG (reference sequence). The CDR3 is made up of 12 amino acids. The chain's CDR3 is CAWMTQFYGYTF. In nucleotides, the CDR3 is TGTGCCTGGATGACCCAATTTTATGGCTACACCTTC. The variable domain in full, with the rest retrieved from reference TRBV30 and TRBJ1-2, is SQTIHQWPATLVQPVGSPLSLECTVEGTSNPNLYWYRQAAGRGLQLLFYSVGIGQISSEVPQNLSASRPQDRQFILSSKKLLLSDSGFYLCAWMTQFYGYTFGSGTRLTVV.

This sequence joins TRBV28 and TRBJ1-5; D is uncertain. Germline V lookup: CDR1 MDHEN, CDR2 SYDVKM. CDR3 size: 14 residues. Trimming left V 7 bases short and J 0 bases short, with 10 bases between. CDR3: CASKGPYSNQPQHF. The DNA for the CDR3 is TGTGCCAGCAAAGGCCCCTATAGCAATCAGCCCCAGCATTTT.

This chain connects TRBV30 to TRBJ1-2; D gene unclear. Germline CDR1 is GTSNPN and CDR2 is SVGIG (reference sequence). This CDR3 is built from 10 residues. Trimming took off 5 bases at V and 7 bases at J, with 8 bases between the two ends. The CDR3 DNA reads as TGTGCCTGGGACGGCAGTGGCTACACCTTC. Residues: CAWDGSGYTF.